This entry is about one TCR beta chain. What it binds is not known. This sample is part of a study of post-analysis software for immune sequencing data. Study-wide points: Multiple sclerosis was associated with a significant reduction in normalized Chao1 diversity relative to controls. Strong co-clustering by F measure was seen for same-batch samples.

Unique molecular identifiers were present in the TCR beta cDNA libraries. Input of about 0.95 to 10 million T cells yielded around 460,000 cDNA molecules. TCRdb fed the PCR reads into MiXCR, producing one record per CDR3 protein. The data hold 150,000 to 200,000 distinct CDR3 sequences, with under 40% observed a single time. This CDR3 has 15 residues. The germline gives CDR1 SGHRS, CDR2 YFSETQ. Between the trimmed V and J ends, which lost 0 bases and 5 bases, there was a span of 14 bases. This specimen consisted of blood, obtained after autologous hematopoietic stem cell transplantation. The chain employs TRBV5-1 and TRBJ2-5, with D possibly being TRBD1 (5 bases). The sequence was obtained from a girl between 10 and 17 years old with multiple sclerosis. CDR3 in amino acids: CASSLEGARTETQYF. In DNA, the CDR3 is TGCGCCAGCAGCTTGGAAGGGGCGCGGACGGAGACCCAGTACTTC.